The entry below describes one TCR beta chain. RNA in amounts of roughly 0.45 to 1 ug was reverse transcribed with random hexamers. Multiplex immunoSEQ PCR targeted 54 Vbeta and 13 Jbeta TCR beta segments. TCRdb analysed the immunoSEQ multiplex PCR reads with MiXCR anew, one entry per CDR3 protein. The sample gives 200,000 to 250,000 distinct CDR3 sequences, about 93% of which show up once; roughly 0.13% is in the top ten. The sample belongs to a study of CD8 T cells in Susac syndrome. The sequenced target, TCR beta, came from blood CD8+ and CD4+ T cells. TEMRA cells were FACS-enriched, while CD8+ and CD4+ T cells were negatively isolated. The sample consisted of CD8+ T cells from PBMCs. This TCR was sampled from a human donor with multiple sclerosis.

The CDR3 coding sequence is TGTGCTAGTGGGGACTCTACCTTCTACTACTATGGCTACACCTTC. This translates into CASGDSTFYYYGYTF. The chain links TRBV12-5 to TRBJ1-2, with unresolved D. The CDR3 totals 15 residues. CDR1 is LGHNT and CDR2 is FRNRAP in the germline V gene. V dropped 6 bases and J dropped 3 bases, with 17 bases sitting between them. Full variable domain (remainder filled in from reference TRBV12-5 and TRBJ1-2): DARVTQTPRHKVTEMGQEVTMRCQPILGHNTVFWYRQTMMQGLELLAYFRNRAPLDDSGMPKDRFSAEMPDATLATLKIQPSEPRDSAVYFCASGDSTFYYYGYTFGSGTRLTVV.